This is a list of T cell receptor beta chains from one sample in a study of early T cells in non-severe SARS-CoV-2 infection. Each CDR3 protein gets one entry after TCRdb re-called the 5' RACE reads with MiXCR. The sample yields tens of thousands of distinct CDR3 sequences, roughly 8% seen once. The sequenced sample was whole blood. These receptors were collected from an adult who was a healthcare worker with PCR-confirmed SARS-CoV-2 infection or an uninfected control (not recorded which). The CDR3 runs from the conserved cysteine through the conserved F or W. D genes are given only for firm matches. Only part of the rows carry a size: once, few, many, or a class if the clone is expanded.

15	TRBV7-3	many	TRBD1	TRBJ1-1	TGTGCCAGCAGCTTACTAGGACAGGGACACACTGAAGCTTTCTTT	CASSLLGQGHTEAFF
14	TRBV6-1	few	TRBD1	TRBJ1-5	TGTGCCAGCGAAGGGACAGTTAGCAATCAGCCCCAGCATTTT	CASEGTVSNQPQHF
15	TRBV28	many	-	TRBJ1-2	TGTGCCAGCAGTTTATGGAGCTTGGGACACTATGGCTACACCTTC	CASSLWSLGHYGYTF
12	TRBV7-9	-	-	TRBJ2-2	TGTGCCAGCAGCTTAGAGACCGGGGAGCTGTTTTTT	CASSLETGELFF
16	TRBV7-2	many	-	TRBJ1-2	TGTGCCAGCAGCTCCCCCCCTTCTACAGGGAACTATGGCTACACCTTC	CASSSPPSTGNYGYTF
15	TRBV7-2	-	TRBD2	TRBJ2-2	TGTGCCAGCAGATTAGCGGGAGGAGACACCGGGGAGCTGTTTTTT	CASRLAGGDTGELFF
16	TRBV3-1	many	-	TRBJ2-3	TGTGCCAGCAGCCAAGTTCGAGCGGATTTCACAGATACGCAGTATTTT	CASSQVRADFTDTQYF
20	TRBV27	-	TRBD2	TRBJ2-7	TGTGCCAGCAGTTTCTATCTCAGGACTAGCGGGAGAAGCAGCGGGGCCCCAAAGTACTTC	CASSFYLRTSGRSSGAPKYF
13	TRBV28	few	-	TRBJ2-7	TGTGCCAGCAGTCACCCAAGGGGTTACGAGCAGTACTTC	CASSHPRGYEQYF
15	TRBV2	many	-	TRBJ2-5	TGTGCCAGCAAATTGACCGCCGCCGGTAAAGAGACCCAGTACTTC	CASKLTAAGKETQYF
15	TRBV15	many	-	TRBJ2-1	TGTGCCACCAGCAGGAAAAGCGGGTCCTACAATGAGCAGTTCTTC	CATSRKSGSYNEQFF
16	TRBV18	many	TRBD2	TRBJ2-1	TGTGCCAGCTCACAGAGGGGGACTAGTGAACCCAATGAGCAGTTCTTC	CASSQRGTSEPNEQFF
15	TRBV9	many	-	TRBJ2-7	TGTGCCAGCAGCCCCCGGGATTACGGGGCCTACGAGCAGTACTTC	CASSPRDYGAYEQYF
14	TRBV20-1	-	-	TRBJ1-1	TGCAGTGCTAGAGATCAGGGCAGGGTCACTGAAGCTTTCTTT	CSARDQGRVTEAFF
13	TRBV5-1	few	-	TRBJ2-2	TGCGCCAGCAGCTACCCGGAGGGGAGGGAGCTGTTTTTT	CASSYPEGRELFF
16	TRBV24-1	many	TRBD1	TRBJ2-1	TGTGCCACCAGTGATTGGGGGACAGGGCGGGGAAGTGAGCAGTTCTTC	CATSDWGTGRGSEQFF
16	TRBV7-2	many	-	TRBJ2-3	TGTGCCAGCAGCCCCTTGGACCAGTCTAGCACAGATACGCAGTATTTT	CASSPLDQSSTDTQYF
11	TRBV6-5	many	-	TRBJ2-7	TGTGCCAGCAGTCGTCGGAACGAGCAGTACTTC	CASSRRNEQYF
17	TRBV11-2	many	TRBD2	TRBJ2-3	TGTGCCAGCAGCTTCCTCAGAGCGGGAGGCCCCACAGATACGCAGTATTTT	CASSFLRAGGPTDTQYF
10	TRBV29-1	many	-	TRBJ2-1	TGCAGCGTTGAGGTAGATGAGCAGTTCTTC	CSVEVDEQFF
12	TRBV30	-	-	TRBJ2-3	TGTGCCGAGGGTAGGGTCACAGATACGCAGTATTTT	CAEGRVTDTQYF
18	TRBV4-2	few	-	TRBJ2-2	TGTGCCAGCAGCCAACGGAGTAGCGGAATTTGGGGCACCGGGGAGCTGTTTTTT	CASSQRSSGIWGTGELFF
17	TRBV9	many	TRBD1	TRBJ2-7	TGTGCCAGCAGCGTAGGGAGGGACAGGGAAGGTATCCCCGAGCAGTACTTC	CASSVGRDREGIPEQYF
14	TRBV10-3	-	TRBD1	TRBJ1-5	TGTGCCATCAGTCCGGGACAGGGCAATCAGCCCCAGCATTTT	CAISPGQGNQPQHF
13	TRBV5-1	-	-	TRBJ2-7	TGCGCCAGCACCAGGACTGGAACATACGAGCAGTACTTC	CASTRTGTYEQYF
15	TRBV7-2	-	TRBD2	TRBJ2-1	TGTGCCAGCAGCGTGGCAGCGGGAGGTTTCAATGAGCAGTTCTTC	CASSVAAGGFNEQFF
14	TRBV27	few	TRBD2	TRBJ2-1	TGTGCCAGCAGTCGACTAGCGGGAGGGGCTGAGCAGTTCTTC	CASSRLAGGAEQFF
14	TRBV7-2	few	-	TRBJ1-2	TGTGCCAGCAGCTTAGGGTTAGCCTACTATGGCTACACCTTC	CASSLGLAYYGYTF
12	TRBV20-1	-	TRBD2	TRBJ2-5	TGCAGTGGGGGGGGAGGAAAAGAGACCCAGTACTTC	CSGGGGKETQYF
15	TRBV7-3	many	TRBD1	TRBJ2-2	TGTGCCAGCAGCCCTGGACAGGTGAACACCGGGGAGCTGTTTTTT	CASSPGQVNTGELFF
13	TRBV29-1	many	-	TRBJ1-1	TGCAGCGTTGAACCAGTGATGAACACTGAAGCTTTCTTT	CSVEPVMNTEAFF
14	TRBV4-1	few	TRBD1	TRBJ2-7	TGCGCCAGCAGCCAAGATCACAGGGGGTACGAGCAGTACTTC	CASSQDHRGYEQYF
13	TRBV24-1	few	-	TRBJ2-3	TGTGCCACCAGTGATTTTCGGACCCTCGACACGTATTTT	CATSDFRTLDTYF
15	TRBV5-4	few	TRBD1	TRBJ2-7	TGTGCCAGCAGCCCTGGGGGGACAGGCTCCTACGAGCAGTACTTC	CASSPGGTGSYEQYF
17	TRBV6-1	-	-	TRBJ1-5	TGTGCCAGCAGCGAACGACAGAGTGATGGGAGCAATCAGCCCCAGCATTTT	CASSERQSDGSNQPQHF